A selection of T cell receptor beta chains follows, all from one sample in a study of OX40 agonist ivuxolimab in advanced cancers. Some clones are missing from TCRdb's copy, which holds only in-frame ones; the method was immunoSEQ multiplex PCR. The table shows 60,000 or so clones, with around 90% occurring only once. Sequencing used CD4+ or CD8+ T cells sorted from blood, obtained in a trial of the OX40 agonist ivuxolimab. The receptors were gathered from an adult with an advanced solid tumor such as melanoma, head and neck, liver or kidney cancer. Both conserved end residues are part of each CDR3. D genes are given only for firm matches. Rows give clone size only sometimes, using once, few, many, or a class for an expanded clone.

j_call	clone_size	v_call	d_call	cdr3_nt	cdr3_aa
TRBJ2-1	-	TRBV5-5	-	TGTGCCAGCAGCTTGCCTACTCGGAATGAGCAGTTCTTC	CASSLPTRNEQFF
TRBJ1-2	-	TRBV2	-	TGTGCCAGCAGTTTTCCGGGATACCAAGGCTACACCTTC	CASSFPGYQGYTF
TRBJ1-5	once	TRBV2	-	TGTGCCAGCAATTACGGACAGAGCAATCAGCCCCAGCATTTT	CASNYGQSNQPQHF
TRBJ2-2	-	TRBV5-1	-	TGCGCCAGCAGCCCCGAGGGGGGCAGGGACACCGGGGAGCTGTTTTTT	CASSPEGGRDTGELFF
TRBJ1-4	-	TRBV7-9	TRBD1	TGTGCCAGCAGCCCGGGACAGTCTAATGAAAAACTGTTTTTT	CASSPGQSNEKLFF
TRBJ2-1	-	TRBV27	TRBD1	TGTGCCAGCAGGCCTTCCGGGACAGGGGCGTACAATGAGCAGTTCTTC	CASRPSGTGAYNEQFF
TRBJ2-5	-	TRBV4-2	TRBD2	TGTGCCAGCAGCCAAGATTGGGGACTAGCTGCCGAGACCCAGTACTTC	CASSQDWGLAAETQYF
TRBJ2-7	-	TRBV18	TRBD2	TGTGCCAGCTCACCAGTCCGACTAGCGGGACACGAGCAGTACTTC	CASSPVRLAGHEQYF
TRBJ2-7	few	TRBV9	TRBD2	TGTGCCAGCAGCGTGACCTCCGGGACTAGCGACTACGAGCAGTACTTC	CASSVTSGTSDYEQYF
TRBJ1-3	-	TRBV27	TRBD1	TGTGCCAGCGGCCCCGGACAGGGTTACGGAAACACCATATATTTT	CASGPGQGYGNTIYF
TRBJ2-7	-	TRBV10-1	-	TGCGCCAGCAGTCGGGGACTCCCCGGGCACGAGCAGTACTTC	CASSRGLPGHEQYF
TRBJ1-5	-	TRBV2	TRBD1	TGTGCCAGCAGCGCACAGACAGGGCGCAATCAGCCCCAGCATTTT	CASSAQTGRNQPQHF
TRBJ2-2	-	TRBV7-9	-	TGTGCCAACGGAGGGCTTATGGGGGCCGGGGAGCTGTTTTTT	CANGGLMGAGELFF
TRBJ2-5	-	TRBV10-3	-	TGTGCCATCAGTGAGACGGGAGCCCCTAGTGGGACCCAGTACTTC	CAISETGAPSGTQYF
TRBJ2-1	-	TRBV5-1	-	TGCGCCAGCAGCTTGGGAGGGGGATCCTACAATGAGCAGTTCTTC	CASSLGGGSYNEQFF
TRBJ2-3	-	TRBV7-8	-	TGTGCCAGCAGCTTAGCGGAATTCAGGGGTGGGACAGATACGCAGTATTTT	CASSLAEFRGGTDTQYF
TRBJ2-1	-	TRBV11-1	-	TGTGCCAGCAGCCGGGGGCAGGGGCCCTACAATGAGCAGTTCTTC	CASSRGQGPYNEQFF
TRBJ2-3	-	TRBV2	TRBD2	TGTGCCAGCAGACAGCCCGGGACTAGCGGGGGGGCCGGTACGCAGTATTTT	CASRQPGTSGGAGTQYF
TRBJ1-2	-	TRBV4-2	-	TGTGCCAGCAGCCCCGGGGAAGTAAGCTACACCTTC	CASSPGEVSYTF
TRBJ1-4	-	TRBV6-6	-	TGTGCCAGCAGGGTGACAGCAACTAATGAAAAACTGTTTTTT	CASRVTATNEKLFF
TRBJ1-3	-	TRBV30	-	TGTGCCTGGAGACAGAGCTCTGGAAACACCATATATTTT	CAWRQSSGNTIYF
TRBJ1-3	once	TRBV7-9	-	TGTGCCAGCACCTTTGGAGGGAGAGGAGGTGGAAACACCATATATTTT	CASTFGGRGGGNTIYF
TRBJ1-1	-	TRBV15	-	TGTGCCACCAGCAGGGGGGGCTCGGCGGGTGAAGCTTTCTTT	CATSRGGSAGEAFF
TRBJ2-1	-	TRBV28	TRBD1	TGTGCCAGCAGTTCGACGGGACAGTTCTACAATGAGCAGTTCTTC	CASSSTGQFYNEQFF
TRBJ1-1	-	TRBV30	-	TGTGCCTGGGGGAAGGGACCCGCGGGCACTGAAGCTTTCTTT	CAWGKGPAGTEAFF
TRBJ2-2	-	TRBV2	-	TGTGCCAGCAGTACCCAGGGACACGGGGAGCTGTTTTTT	CASSTQGHGELFF
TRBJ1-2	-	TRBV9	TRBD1	TGTGCCAGCAGCGGAACAGGGGCCTATGGCTACACCTTC	CASSGTGAYGYTF
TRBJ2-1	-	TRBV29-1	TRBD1	TGCAGCGTTGGACGGCAGGGGGATGAGCAGTTCTTC	CSVGRQGDEQFF
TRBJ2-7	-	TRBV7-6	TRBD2	TGTGCCAGCAGCTTTGGGGCCCTAGCGGGAGGCTCCTACGAGCAGTACTTC	CASSFGALAGGSYEQYF
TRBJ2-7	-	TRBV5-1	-	TGCGCCAGCAGCTTCCAAAATACCGTACAGGGAGACGAGCAGTACTTC	CASSFQNTVQGDEQYF
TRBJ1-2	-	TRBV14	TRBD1	TGTGCCAGCAGCCAAGATGGCAGGGGGAAGGGCTACACCTTC	CASSQDGRGKGYTF
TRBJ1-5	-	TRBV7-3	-	TGTGCCAGCAGCGAATTAAGAATAAGGGCAAGGGGACCCCAGCATTTT	CASSELRIRARGPQHF
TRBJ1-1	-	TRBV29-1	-	TGCAGCGTTACCCTTGGGGGGGGGAACACTGAAGCTTTCTTT	CSVTLGGGNTEAFF
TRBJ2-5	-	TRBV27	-	TGTGCCAGCAGTGCGACAGGTCAGACCCAGTACTTC	CASSATGQTQYF
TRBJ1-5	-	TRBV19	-	TGTGCCAGTAGTAGAATAGACAGCTTAAATCAGCCCCAGCATTTT	CASSRIDSLNQPQHF
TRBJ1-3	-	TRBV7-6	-	TGTGCCAGCAGCTTAGGCCACCTGGGCTCTGGAAACACCATATATTTT	CASSLGHLGSGNTIYF
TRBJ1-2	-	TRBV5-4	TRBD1	TGTGCCAGCAGCTTAACAGGGGGTCTACGTGGCTACACCTTC	CASSLTGGLRGYTF
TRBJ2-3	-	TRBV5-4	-	TGTGCCAGCAGACAGGATGGACTCTTCTTCGCAGATACGCAGTATTTT	CASRQDGLFFADTQYF
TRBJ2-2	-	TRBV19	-	TGTGCCAGTAGTACGGACACCACCGGGGAGCTGTTTTTT	CASSTDTTGELFF
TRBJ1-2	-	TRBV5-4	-	TGTGCCAGCAGCTTGCGGGGGGGGTCTTATGGCTACACCTTC	CASSLRGGSYGYTF
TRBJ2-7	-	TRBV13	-	TGTGCCAGCAGCCATACGGGGGTTTGGGAGCAGTACTTC	CASSHTGVWEQYF
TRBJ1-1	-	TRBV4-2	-	TGTGCCAGCAGCCAAGACCCCAGGGGGAACACTGAAGCTTTCTTT	CASSQDPRGNTEAFF
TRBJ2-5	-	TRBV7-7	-	TGTGCTAGCAGCTTAGTAGGCCCCCAAGAGACCCAGTACTTC	CASSLVGPQETQYF
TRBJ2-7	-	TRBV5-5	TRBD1	TGTGCCAGCAGCACCAGACAGGGGGCGGACGAGCAGTACTTC	CASSTRQGADEQYF
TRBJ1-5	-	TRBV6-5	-	TGTGCCAGCAGTTACTCCCAGGGTTCTCAGCCCCAGCATTTT	CASSYSQGSQPQHF
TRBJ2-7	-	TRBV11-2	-	TGTGCCAGCAGCCCCCTGGGTCGGGGTTCCTACGAGCAGTACTTC	CASSPLGRGSYEQYF
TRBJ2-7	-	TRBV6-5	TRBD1	TGTGCCAGCAGTTACTCTGCGACAGGGCGGGCCTACGAGCAGTACTTC	CASSYSATGRAYEQYF
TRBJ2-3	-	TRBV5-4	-	TGTGCCAGCAGGGAGGGGGAAGGGGATACGCAGTATTTT	CASREGEGDTQYF
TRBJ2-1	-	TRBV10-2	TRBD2	TGCGCCAGCAGTGAGTTAGGGACTAGCGGGGGGTACAATGAGCAGTTCTTC	CASSELGTSGGYNEQFF
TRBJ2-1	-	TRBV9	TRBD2	TGTGCCAGCAGCTCCGGTAGCGGGCGCTCCTACAATGAGCAGTTCTTC	CASSSGSGRSYNEQFF
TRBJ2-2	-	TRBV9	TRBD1	TGTGCCAGCAGCTTCGGGACAGGCAACACCGGGGAGCTGTTTTTT	CASSFGTGNTGELFF
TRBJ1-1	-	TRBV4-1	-	TGCGCCAGCAGCGTTAGGGACACCCAGAACACTGAAGCTTTCTTT	CASSVRDTQNTEAFF
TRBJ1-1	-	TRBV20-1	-	TGCAGTGCTACAGAAATTGAAGCTTTCTTT	CSATEIEAFF